This T cell receptor (beta chain) was recorded in a study of PD-1 blockade in classical Hodgkin lymphoma. As for time point: newly diagnosed, previously untreated cHL patient sample. Magnetic negative selection isolated CD8+ T cells from thawed PBMCs. The assay was immunoSEQ multiplex PCR, and TCRdb's table has in-frame clones only and misses some. The data show about 21,000 clones, 87% seen once. This sequence was found in a human donor with classical Hodgkin lymphoma. Sequencing was done on a sample of CD8+ T cells from blood.

The CDR3: CASSIRGRNEQFF. As DNA, the CDR3 is TGTGCCAGTAGTATCCGGGGACGCAATGAGCAGTTCTTC. V gene TRBV19 combines with J gene TRBJ2-1, with D perhaps TRBD1 or TRBD2 (5 bases each). The CDR3 runs 13 residues. Germline CDR1 reads LNHDA; CDR2 reads SQIVND (reference sequence). The V gene lost 3 bases and the J gene lost 6 bases, with 9 bases spanning the gap.